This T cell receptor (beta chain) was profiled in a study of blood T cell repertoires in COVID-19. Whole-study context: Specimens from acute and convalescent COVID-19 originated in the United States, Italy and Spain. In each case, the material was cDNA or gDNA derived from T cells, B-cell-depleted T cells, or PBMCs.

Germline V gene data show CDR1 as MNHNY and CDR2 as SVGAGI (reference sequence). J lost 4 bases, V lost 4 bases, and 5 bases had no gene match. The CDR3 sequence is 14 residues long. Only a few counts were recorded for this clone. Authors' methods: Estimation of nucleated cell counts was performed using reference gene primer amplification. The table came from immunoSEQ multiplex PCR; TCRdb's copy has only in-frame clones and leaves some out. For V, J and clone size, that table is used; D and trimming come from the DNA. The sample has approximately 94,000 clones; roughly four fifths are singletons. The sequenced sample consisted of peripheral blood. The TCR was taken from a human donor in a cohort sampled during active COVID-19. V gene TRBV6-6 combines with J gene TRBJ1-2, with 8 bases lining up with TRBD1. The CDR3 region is CASSWGGQAYGYTF. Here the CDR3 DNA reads TGTGCCAGCAGTTGGGGGGGACAGGCCTATGGCTACACCTTC.